This TCR beta chain was retrieved from a study of CD8+ T cells in alopecia areata. The wider study: A regimen of oral tofacitinib, 5 to 10 mg twice daily, was given to treated patients. Tofacitinib exposure lasted 6 to 18 months, followed by 6 months off drug. Percent affected scalp area, the SALT score, rated treated patients' severity.

Extraction of RNA preceded its reverse transcription into cDNA, which served as the sequencing template. TCRdb's copy holds only in-frame clones and misses some; the assay was immunoSEQ multiplex PCR. The sample shows 270,000 or so clones, roughly 60% of them seen only once. Treatment defined: oral pan-JAK inhibitor, 5-10 mg twice daily. Collected material from alopecia areata patients comprised lesional scalp punch biopsies and peripheral blood. Germline loops: CDR1 SEHNR, CDR2 FQNEAQ (reference sequence). This CDR3 comprises 15 residues. V was trimmed by 5 bases and J by 0 bases, leaving 10 bases between them.

The TCR was taken from a human donor with alopecia areata. The input for sequencing was CD4+ T cells sorted from blood, taken at week 24, from a patient treated with tofacitinib. This rearrangement joins TRBV7-9 to TRBJ2-2, with a weak D call TRBD1 (6 bases). CDR3 amino acids: CASSLDRTNTGELFF. In DNA form, the CDR3 reads TGTGCCAGCAGCCTCGACAGGACGAACACCGGGGAGCTGTTTTTT. Using reference TRBV7-9 and TRBJ2-2 for the parts outside the CDR3, the full variable domain is DTGVSQNPRHKITKRGQNVTFRCDPISEHNRLYWYRQTLGQGPEFLTYFQNEAQLEKSRLLSDRFSAERPKGSFSTLEIQRTEQGDSAMYLCASSLDRTNTGELFFGEGSRLTVL.